This T cell receptor (beta chain) is from a study of blood T cell repertoires in COVID-19. Across the study: Both acute and convalescent COVID-19 samples were obtained from the United States, Italy and Spain. PBMCs, B-cell-depleted T cells, or T cells were the source of the cDNA or gDNA that made up the material.

Per the original methods: Scientists estimated how many nucleated cells there were by amplifying reference gene primers. Profiled with immunoSEQ multiplex PCR; TCRdb holds only in-frame clones, not every one. Clone size and V and J calls were adopted from that table, with D and trimming inferred from the DNA. The sample lists about 270,000 clones, around 91% occurring once. Membership in each cohort depended on participant-reported clinical history. This clonotype was obtained from a woman under 30 who had recovered from COVID-19. Sequencing was done on a sample of PBMCs or T cells enriched from blood (not recorded which).

As DNA, the CDR3 is TGTGCCACCAGCAGAGATACAGGAGGGATTTCACCCCTCCACTTT. It is translated as CATSRDTGGISPLHF. The chain links TRBV15 to TRBJ1-6; weak D call: TRBD1 (5 bases). Germline values: CDR1 LNHNV, CDR2 YYDKDF (reference sequence). V lost 0 bases and J 9 bases, leaving 12 bases between the germline ends. This CDR3 has 15 residues.